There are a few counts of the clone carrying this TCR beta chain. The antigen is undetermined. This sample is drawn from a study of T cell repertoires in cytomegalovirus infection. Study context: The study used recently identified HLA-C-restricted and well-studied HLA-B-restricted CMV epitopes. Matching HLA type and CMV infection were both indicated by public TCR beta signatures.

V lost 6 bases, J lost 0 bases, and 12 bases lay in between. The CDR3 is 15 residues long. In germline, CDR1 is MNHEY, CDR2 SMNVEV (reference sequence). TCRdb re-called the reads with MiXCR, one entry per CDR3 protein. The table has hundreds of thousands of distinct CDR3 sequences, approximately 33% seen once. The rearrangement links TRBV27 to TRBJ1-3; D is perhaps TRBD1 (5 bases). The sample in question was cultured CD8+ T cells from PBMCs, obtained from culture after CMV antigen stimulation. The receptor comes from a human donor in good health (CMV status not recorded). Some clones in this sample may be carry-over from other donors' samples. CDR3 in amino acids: CASSPTADSGNTIYF. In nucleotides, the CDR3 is TGTGCCAGCAGCCCGACAGCGGACTCTGGAAACACCATATATTTT.